Reported below is one T cell receptor beta chain. Its antigen is not identified. A single record per CDR3 protein comes from TCRdb applying MiXCR to the 5' RACE reads. The sample contains approximately 110,000 distinct CDR3 sequences, around 24% of which appear only once. The CDR3 has 12 amino acids. The V gene's germline CDR1 is DFQATT and CDR2 SNEGSKA (reference sequence). The sample belongs to a study of CD8 T cells in ankylosing spondylitis. Study observations and caveats: Disease-linked clones were found to be CD8+ and relatively rare in peripheral blood. Reactive arthritis synovial fluid and blood previously showed some of these motif variants.

The receptor comes from a male donor with ankylosing spondylitis. The sequencing sample was made of synovial fluid, either unsorted or a sorted T cell fraction (not recorded which). The J gene is TRBJ1-1, the V gene TRBV20-1; D might be TRBD1 (5 bases). The CDR3 spells CKGLLVGLEAFF. DNA for the CDR3: TGCAAGGGACTGCTTGTTGGCCTTGAAGCTTTCTTT.